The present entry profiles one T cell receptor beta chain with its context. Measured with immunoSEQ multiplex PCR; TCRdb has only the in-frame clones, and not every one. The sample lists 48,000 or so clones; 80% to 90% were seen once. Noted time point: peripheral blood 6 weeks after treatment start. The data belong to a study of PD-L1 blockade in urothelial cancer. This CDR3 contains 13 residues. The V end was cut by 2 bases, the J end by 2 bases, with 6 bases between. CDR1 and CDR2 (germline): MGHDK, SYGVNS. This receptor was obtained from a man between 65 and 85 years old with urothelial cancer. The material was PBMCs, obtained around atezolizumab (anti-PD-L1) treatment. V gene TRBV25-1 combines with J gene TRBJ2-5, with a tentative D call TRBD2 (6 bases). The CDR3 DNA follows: TGTGCCAGCAGTGAAGCGGGACAAGAGACCCAGTACTTC. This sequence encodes CASSEAGQETQYF. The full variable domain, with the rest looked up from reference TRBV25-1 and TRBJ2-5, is EADIYQTPRYLVIGTGKKITLECSQTMGHDKMYWYQQDPGMELHLIHYSYGVNSTEKGDLSSESTVSRIRTEHFPLTLESARPSHTSQYLCASSEAGQETQYFGPGTRLLVL.